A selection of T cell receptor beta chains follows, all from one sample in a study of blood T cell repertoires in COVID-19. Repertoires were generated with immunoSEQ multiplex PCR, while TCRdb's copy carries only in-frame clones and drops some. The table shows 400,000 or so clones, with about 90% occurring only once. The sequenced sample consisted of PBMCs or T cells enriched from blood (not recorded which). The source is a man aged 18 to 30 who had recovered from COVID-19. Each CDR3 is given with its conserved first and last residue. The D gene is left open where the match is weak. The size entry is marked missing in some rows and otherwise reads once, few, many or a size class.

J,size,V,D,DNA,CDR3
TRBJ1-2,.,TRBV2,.,TGTGCCAGCAGTGAACAGGGGTATGGCTACACCTTC,CASSEQGYGYTF
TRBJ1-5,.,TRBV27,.,TGTGCCAGCAGCCCCCGGGGTCATAGCAATCAGCCCCAGCATTTT,CASSPRGHSNQPQHF
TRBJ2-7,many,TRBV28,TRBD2,TGTGCCAGCAGGTCGGGACTAGCGGGTGTTACTTACGAGCAGTACTTC,CASRSGLAGVTYEQYF
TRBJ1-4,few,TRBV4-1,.,TGCGCCAGCAGCCAAGACAGGGGTTATGGGAGAGGGGAAAAACTGTTTTTT,CASSQDRGYGRGEKLFF
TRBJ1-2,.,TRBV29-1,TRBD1,TGCAGCGTTCGCAGGGGGCGCGACTATGGCTACACCTTC,CSVRRGRDYGYTF
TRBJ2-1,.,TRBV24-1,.,TGTGCCACCAGTGATTCCGGGGGTGGCAATGAGCAGTTCTTC,CATSDSGGGNEQFF
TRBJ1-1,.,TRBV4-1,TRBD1,TGCGCCAGCACTTCGGACAGGGCGAACACTGAAGCTTTCTTT,CASTSDRANTEAFF
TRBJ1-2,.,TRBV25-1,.,TGTGCCAGCAGATACGCACGGGAAGACTACACCTTC,CASRYAREDYTF
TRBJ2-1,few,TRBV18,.,TGTGCCAGCTCACCACATCCGGGGTCGGGGTACAATGAGCAGTTCTTC,CASSPHPGSGYNEQFF
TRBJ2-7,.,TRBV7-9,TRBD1,TGTGCCAGCAGCTTAACAGGGGACGAGCAGTACTTC,CASSLTGDEQYF
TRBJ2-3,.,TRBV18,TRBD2,TGTGCCAGCTCACCCTTACTAGCGGAGTACACAGATACGCAGTATTTT,CASSPLLAEYTDTQYF
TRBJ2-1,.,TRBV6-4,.,TGTGCCAGCAGTGACTTAACTAGCAACTACAATGAGCAGTTCTTC,CASSDLTSNYNEQFF
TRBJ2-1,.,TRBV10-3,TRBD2,TGTGCCATCAGTCAGCGCGGGAGAGTAAATGAGCAGTTCTTC,CAISQRGRVNEQFF
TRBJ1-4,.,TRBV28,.,TGTGCCAGCAGCCCCAGGGGCCGTACAGAAAAACTGTTTTTT,CASSPRGRTEKLFF
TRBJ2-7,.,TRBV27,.,TGTGCCAGCAGTTTCCAGGGGGAGGCCTACGAGCAGTACTTC,CASSFQGEAYEQYF